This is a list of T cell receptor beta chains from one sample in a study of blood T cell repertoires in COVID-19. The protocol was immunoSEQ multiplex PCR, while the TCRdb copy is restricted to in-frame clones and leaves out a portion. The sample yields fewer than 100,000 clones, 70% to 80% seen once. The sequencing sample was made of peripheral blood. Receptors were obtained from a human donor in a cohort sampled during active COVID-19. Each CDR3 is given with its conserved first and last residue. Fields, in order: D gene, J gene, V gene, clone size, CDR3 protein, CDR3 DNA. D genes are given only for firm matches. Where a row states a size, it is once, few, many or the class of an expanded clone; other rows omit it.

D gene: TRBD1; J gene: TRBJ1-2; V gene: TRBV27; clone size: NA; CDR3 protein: CASGPGQGIYTF; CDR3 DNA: TGTGCCAGCGGGCCGGGACAGGGGATCTACACCTTC
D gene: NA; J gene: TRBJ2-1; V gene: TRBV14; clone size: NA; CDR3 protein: CASSQGGGSGYNEQFF; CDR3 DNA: TGTGCCAGCAGCCAAGGGGGTGGTAGCGGCTACAATGAGCAGTTCTTC
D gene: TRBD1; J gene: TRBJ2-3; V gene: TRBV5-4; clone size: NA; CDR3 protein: CASSVQGLSTDTQYF; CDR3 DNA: TGTGCCAGCAGCGTACAGGGGTTAAGCACAGATACGCAGTATTTT
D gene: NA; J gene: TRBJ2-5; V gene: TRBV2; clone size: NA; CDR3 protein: CASTSQGMSETQYF; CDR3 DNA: TGTGCCAGCACCAGCCAGGGGATGTCGGAGACCCAGTACTTC
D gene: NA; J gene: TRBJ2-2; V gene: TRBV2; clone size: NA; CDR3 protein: CASSEIDTSNTGELFF; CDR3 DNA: TGTGCCAGCAGTGAAATAGACACTTCGAACACCGGGGAGCTGTTTTTT
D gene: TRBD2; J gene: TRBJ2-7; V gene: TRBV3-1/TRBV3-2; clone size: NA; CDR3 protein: CASSQVAGGPHEQYF; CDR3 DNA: TGTGCCAGCAGCCAGGTAGCGGGAGGCCCACACGAGCAGTACTTC
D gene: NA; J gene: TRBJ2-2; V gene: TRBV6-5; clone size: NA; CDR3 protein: CASSYQGRPVTGELFF; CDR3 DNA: TGTGCCAGCAGTTACCAGGGGCGCCCGGTCACCGGGGAGCTGTTTTTT
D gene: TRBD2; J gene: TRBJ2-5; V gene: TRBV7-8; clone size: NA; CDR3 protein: CATPPAPSGYQETQYF; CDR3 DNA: TGTGCCACCCCGCCCGCGCCTAGCGGATACCAAGAGACCCAGTACTTC
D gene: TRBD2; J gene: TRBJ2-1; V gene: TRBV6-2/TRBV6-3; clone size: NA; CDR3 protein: CASSYPTSGFSSNEQFF; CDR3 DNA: TGTGCCAGCAGTTACCCCACTAGCGGCTTCTCTAGTAATGAGCAGTTCTTC
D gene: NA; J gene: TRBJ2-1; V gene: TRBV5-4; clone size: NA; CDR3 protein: CASSLEHGNEQFF; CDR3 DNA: TGTGCCAGCAGCTTGGAGCACGGCAATGAGCAGTTCTTC
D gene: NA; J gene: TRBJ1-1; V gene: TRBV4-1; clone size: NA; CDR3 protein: CASSQDLLKAFF; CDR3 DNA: TGCGCCAGCAGCCAAGATCTCCTTAAAGCTTTCTTT
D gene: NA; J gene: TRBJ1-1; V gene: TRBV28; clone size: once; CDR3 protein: CASTTGPIGTEAFF; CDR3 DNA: TGTGCCAGCACCACAGGACCCATCGGCACTGAAGCTTTCTTT
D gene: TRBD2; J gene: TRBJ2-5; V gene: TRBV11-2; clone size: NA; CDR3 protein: CASSPNGLAGAGETQYF; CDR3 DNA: TGTGCCAGCAGCCCCAATGGACTAGCGGGAGCGGGAGAGACCCAGTACTTC
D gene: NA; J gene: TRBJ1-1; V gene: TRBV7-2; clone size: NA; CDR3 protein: CASSLQGNTEAFF; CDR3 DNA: TGTGCCAGCAGCTTGCAGGGGAACACTGAAGCTTTCTTT
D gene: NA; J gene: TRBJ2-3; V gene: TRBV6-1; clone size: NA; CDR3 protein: CASSEQASTDTQYF; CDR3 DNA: TGTGCCAGCAGTGAACAGGCCAGCACAGATACGCAGTATTTT
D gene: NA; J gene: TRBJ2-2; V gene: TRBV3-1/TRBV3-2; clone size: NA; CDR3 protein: CASRLTDRNTGELFF; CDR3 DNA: TGTGCCAGCAGGCTAACAGACCGAAACACCGGGGAGCTGTTTTTT
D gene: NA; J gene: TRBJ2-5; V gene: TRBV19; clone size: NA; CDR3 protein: CASSRGGGRETQYF; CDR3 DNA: TGTGCCAGTAGTAGAGGTGGAGGGAGGGAGACCCAGTACTTC
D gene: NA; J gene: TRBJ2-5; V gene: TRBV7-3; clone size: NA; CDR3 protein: CASSTRYQETQYF; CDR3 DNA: TGTGCCAGCAGCACCCGGTACCAAGAGACCCAGTACTTC
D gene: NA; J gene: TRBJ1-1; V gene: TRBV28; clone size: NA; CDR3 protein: CASSLFGRATEAFF; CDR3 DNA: TGTGCCAGCAGTTTGTTCGGTAGAGCCACTGAAGCTTTCTTT
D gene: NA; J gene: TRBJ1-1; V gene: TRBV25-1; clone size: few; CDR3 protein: CASSPGEGEAFF; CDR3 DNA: TGTGCCAGCAGTCCTGGGGAGGGTGAAGCTTTCTTT
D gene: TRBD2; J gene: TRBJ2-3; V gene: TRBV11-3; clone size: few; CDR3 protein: CASSLGTSGSTDTQYF; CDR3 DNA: TGTGCCAGCAGCCTCGGGACTAGCGGGAGCACAGATACGCAGTATTTT
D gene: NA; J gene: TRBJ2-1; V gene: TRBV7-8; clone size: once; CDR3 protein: CASSPTRAGARNEQFF; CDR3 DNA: TGTGCCAGCAGCCCAACTAGGGCGGGGGCAAGGAATGAGCAGTTCTTC
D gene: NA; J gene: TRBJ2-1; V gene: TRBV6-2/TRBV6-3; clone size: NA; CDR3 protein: CASSYSPLRGIYNEQFF; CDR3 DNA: TGTGCCAGCAGTTACTCGCCCCTCCGGGGGATCTACAATGAGCAGTTCTTC
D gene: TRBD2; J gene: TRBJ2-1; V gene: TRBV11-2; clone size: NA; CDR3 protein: CASSFLREGNEQFF; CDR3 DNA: TGTGCCAGCAGCTTCTTGCGGGAGGGCAATGAGCAGTTCTTC
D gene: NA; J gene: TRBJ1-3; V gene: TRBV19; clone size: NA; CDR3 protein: CASSIGASGNTIYF; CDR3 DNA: TGTGCCAGTAGTATTGGGGCCTCTGGAAACACCATATATTTT
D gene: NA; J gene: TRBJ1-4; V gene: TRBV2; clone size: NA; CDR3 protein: CASRLTANEKLFF; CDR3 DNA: TGTGCCAGCAGGCTCACAGCTAATGAAAAACTGTTTTTT
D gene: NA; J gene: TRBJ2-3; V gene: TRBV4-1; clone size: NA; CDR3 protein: CASSRRVGSTDTQYF; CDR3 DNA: TGCGCCAGCAGTAGGCGGGTTGGGAGCACAGATACGCAGTATTTT
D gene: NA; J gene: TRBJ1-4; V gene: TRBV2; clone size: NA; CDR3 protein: CASSGQDEKLFF; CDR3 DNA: TGTGCCAGCAGTGGGCAAGATGAAAAACTGTTTTTT
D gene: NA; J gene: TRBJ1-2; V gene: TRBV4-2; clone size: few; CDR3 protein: CASSQNYRDKVSGYTF; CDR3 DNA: TGTGCCAGCAGCCAGAACTACCGGGACAAAGTAAGTGGCTACACCTTC
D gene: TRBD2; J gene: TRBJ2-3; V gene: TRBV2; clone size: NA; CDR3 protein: CASMSPGGPGDTQYF; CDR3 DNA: TGTGCCAGCATGTCTCCGGGAGGGCCTGGAGATACGCAGTATTTT
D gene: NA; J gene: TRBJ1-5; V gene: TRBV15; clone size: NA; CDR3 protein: CATSRDLQEINQPQHF; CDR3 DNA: TGTGCCACCAGCAGAGACCTACAGGAAATCAATCAGCCCCAGCATTTT
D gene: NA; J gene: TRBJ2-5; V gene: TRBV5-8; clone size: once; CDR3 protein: CASTFRGGETQYF; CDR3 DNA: TGTGCCAGCACTTTCAGGGGAGGGGAGACCCAGTACTTC
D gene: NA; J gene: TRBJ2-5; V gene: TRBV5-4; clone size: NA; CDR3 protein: CASSHDTYRETQYF; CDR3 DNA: TGTGCCAGCAGCCATGACACTTACCGGGAGACCCAGTACTTC
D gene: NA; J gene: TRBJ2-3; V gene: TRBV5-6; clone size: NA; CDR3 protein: CASSLGSSTDTQYF; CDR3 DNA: TGTGCCAGCAGCTTGGGTAGTTCCACAGATACGCAGTATTTT
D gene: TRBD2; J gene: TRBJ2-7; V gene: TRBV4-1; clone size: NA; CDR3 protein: CASSQRGTNSYEQYF; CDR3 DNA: TGCGCCAGCAGCCAACGTGGGACTAACTCCTACGAGCAGTACTTC
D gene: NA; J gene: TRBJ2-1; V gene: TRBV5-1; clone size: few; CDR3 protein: CASSLPAYNEQFF; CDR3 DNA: TGCGCCAGCAGCTTACCAGCCTACAATGAGCAGTTCTTC
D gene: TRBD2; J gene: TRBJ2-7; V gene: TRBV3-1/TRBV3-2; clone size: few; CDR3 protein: CASSQDQYVTSGRTEQYF; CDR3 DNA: TGTGCCAGCAGCCAAGATCAGTATGTCACTAGCGGGAGAACCGAGCAGTACTTC
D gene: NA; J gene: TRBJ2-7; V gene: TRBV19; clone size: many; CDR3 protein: CASSIFGGEPYEQYF; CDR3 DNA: TGTGCCAGTAGTATTTTCGGGGGTGAGCCCTACGAGCAGTACTTC
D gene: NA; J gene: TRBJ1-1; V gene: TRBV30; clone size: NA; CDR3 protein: CAWSVPLLQGRTEAFF; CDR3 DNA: TGTGCCTGGAGTGTACCCCTCCTCCAGGGTCGGACTGAAGCTTTCTTT
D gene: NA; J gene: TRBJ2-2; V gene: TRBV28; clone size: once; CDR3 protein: CASSLWGGRDNTGELFF; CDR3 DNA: TGTGCCAGCAGTTTATGGGGTGGCAGGGATAACACCGGGGAGCTGTTTTTT
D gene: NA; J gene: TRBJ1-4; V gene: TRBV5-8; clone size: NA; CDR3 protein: CASSPTLTGREKLFF; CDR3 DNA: TGTGCCAGCAGCCCAACTCTGACAGGAAGGGAAAAACTGTTTTTT
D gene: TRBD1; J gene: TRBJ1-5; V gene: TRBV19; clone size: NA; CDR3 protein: CASSIGGTVTQPQHF; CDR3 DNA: TGTGCCAGTAGTATAGGAGGGACAGTTACTCAGCCCCAGCATTTT
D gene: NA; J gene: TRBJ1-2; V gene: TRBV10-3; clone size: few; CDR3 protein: CATTWSYGYTF; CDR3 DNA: TGTGCCACCACGTGGAGCTATGGCTACACCTTC
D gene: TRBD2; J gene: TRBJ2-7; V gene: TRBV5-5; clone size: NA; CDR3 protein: CASSPGLAGVYEQYF; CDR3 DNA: TGTGCCAGCAGCCCCGGACTAGCGGGAGTATACGAGCAGTACTTC
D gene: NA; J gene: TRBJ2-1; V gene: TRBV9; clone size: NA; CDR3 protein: CASSVLGTEQFF; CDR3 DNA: TGTGCCAGCAGCGTTTTAGGGACAGAGCAGTTCTTC
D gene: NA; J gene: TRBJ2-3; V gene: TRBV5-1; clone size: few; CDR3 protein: CASSLGRFSTDTQYF; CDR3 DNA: TGCGCCAGCAGCTTGGGGCGGTTTAGCACAGATACGCAGTATTTT
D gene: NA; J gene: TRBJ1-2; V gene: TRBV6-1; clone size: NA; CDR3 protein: CASSEAAGINYGYTF; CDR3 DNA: TGTGCCAGCAGTGAAGCTGCAGGGATTAACTATGGCTACACCTTC
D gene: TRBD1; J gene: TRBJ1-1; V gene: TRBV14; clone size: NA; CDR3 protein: CASSQRQGRWTEAFF; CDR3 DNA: TGTGCCAGCAGCCAGAGACAGGGTCGCTGGACTGAAGCTTTCTTT
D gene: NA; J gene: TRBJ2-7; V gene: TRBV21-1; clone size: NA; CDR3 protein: CASNSERDSHYEQYF; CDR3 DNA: TGTGCCAGCAACAGCGAACGGGACAGTCATTACGAGCAGTACTTC
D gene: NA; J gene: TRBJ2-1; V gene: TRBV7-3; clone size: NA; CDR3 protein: CASSPASGNYNEQFF; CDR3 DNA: TGTGCCAGCAGCCCGGCCAGCGGAAACTACAATGAGCAGTTCTTC
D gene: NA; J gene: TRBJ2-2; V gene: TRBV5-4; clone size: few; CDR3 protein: CASSSEVGGTGELFF; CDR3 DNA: TGTGCCAGCAGCTCGGAGGTCGGGGGCACCGGGGAGCTGTTTTTT
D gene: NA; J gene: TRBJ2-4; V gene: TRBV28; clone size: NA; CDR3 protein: CASSFGGAKNIQYF; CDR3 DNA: TGTGCCAGCAGTTTTGGCGGAGCCAAAAACATTCAGTACTTC
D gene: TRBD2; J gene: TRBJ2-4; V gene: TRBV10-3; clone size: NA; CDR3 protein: CAISDGLAEIAKNIQYF; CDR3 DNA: TGTGCCATCAGCGACGGACTAGCGGAGATCGCCAAAAACATTCAGTACTTC
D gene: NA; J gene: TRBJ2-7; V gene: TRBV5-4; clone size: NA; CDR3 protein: CASSLASLDEQYF; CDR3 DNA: TGTGCCAGCAGCTTGGCTTCGTTAGACGAGCAGTACTTC
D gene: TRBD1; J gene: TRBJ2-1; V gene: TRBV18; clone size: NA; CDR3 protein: CASSPLRGQGNNEQFF; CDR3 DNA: TGTGCCAGCTCACCACTCAGAGGACAGGGTAACAATGAGCAGTTCTTC
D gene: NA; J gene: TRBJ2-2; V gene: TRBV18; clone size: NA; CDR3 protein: CASSPPQGIVTGELFF; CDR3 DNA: TGTGCCAGCTCACCACCACAGGGAATTGTCACCGGGGAGCTGTTTTTT
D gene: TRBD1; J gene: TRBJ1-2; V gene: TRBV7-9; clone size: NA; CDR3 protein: CASSSGQGLKPYGYTF; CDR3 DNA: TGTGCCAGCAGCTCTGGACAGGGATTAAAACCCTATGGCTACACCTTC
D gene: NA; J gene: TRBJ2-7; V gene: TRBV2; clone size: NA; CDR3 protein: CASRPGSGEQYF; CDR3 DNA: TGTGCCAGCCGACCCGGTTCAGGCGAGCAGTACTTC